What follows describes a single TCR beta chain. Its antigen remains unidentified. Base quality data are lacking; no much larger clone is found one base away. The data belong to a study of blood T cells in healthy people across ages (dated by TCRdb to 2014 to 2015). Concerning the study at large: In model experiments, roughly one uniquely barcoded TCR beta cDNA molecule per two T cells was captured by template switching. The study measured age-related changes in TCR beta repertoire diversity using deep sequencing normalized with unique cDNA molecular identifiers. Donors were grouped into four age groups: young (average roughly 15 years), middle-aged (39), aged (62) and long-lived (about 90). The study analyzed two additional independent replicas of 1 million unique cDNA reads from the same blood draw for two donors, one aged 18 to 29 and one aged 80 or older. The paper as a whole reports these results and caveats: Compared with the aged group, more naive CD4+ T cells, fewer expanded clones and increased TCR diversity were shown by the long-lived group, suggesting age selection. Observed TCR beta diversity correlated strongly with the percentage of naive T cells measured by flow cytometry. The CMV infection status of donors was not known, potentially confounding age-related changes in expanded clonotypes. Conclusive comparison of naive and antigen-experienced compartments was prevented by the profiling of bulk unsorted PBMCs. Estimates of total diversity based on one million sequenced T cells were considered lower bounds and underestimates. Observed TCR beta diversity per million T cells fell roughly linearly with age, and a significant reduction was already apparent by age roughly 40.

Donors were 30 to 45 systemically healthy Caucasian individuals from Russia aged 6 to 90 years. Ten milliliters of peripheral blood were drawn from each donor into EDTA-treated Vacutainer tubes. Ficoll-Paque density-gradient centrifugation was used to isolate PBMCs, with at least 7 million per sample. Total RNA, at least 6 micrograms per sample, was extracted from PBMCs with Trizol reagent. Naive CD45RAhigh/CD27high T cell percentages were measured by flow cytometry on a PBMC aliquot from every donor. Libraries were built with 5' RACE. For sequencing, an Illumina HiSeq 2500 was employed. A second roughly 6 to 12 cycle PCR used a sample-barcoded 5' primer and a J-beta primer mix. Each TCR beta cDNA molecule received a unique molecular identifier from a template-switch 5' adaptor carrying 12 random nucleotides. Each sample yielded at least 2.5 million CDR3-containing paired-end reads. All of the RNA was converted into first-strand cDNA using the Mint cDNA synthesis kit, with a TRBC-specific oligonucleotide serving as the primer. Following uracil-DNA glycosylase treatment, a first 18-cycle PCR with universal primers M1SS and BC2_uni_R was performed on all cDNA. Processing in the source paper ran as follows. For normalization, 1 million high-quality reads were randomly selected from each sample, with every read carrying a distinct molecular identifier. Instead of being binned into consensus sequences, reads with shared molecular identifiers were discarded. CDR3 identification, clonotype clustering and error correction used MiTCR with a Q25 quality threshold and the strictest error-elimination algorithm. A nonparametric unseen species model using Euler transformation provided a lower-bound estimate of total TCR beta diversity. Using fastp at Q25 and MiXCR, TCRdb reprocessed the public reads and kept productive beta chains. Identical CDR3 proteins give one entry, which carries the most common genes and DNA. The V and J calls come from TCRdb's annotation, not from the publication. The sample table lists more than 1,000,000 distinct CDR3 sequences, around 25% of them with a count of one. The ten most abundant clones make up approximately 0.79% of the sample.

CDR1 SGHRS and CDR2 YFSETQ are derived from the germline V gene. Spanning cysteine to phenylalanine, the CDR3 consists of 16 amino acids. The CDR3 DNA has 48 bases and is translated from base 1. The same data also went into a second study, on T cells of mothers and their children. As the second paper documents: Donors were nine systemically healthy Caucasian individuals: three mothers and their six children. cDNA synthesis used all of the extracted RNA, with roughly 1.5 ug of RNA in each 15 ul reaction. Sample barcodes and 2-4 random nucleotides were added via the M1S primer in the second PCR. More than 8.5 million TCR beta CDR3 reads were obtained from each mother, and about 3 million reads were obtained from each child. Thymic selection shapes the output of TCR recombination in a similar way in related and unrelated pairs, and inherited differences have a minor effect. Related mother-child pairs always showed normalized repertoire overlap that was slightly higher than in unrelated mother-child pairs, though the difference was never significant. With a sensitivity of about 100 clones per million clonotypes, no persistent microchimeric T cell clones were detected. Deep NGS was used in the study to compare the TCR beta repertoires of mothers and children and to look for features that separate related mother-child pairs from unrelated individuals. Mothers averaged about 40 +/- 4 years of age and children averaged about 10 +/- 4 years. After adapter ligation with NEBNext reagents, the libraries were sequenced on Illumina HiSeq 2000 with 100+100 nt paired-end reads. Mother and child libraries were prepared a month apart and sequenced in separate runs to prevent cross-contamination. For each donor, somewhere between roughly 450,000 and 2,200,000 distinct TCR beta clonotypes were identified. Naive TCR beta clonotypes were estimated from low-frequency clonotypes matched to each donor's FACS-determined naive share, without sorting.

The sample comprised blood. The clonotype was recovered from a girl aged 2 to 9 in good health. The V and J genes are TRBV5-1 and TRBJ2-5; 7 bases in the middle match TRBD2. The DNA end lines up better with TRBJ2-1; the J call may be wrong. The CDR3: CASSLEGGGDGGEQFF. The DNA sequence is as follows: TGCGCCAGCAGCTTGGAGGGCGGGGGAGATGGTGGTGAGCAGTTCTTC.